This T cell receptor (beta chain) came from a study of T cells expressing NK-cell markers. Study-wide background: Sorted CD3+CD56+NKG2C+, CD3+CD56+NKG2C- and CD3+CD56-NKG2C+ T cells provided the TCR beta repertoires. Serological testing identified most of the eight sequenced donors as HCMV-seropositive and one as seronegative.

TCR beta cDNA was made by 5'RACE template switching with UMIs. Following a re-call of the 5' RACE reads, TCRdb has one entry per CDR3 protein and lacks DNA. This sample's table reports about 460,000 distinct CDR3 sequences. Study results and caveats: The same clonotypes also predominated in the CD3+CD56-NKG2C+ fraction of four donors.

With respect to this clonotype: Its antigen is unidentified.

The CDR3 length is 16 residues. Germline V CDR1 and CDR2: SGHRS, YFSETQ. The sequencing input was blood T cells: a sorted CD56 or NKG2C T cell subset, CD4+ or CD8+ T cells, or bulk PBMC T cells (not recorded which). The rearrangement links TRBV5-1 to TRBJ2-1; TCRdb reports TRBD2, a call that lacks DNA to check it against. This receptor was taken from a woman aged 50 to 60 in good health. CDR3 sequence: CASSWPMIAGEGEQFF.